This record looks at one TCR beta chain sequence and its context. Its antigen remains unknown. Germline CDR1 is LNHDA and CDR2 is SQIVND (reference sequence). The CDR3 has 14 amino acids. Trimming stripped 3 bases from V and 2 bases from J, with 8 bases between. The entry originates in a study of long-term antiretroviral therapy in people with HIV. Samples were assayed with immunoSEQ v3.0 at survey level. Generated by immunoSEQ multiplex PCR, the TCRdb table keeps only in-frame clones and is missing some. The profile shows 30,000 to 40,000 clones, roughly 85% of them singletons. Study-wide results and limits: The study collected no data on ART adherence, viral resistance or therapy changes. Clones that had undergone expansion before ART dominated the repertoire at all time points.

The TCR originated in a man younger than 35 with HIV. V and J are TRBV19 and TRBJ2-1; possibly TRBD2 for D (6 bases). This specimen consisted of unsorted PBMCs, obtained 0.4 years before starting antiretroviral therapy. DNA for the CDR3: TGTGCCAGTAGTATTAGCGGAGCCTACAATGAGCAGTTCTTC. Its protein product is CASSISGAYNEQFF.